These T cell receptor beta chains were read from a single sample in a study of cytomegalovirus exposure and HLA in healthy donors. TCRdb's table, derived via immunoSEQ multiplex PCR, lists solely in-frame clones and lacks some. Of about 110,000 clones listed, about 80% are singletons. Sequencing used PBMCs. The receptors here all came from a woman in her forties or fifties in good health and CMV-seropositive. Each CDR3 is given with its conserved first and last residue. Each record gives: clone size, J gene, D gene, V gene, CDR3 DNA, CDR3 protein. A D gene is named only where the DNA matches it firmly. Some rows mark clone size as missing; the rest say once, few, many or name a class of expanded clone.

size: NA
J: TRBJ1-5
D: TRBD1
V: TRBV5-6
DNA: TGTGCCAGCAGCTCGACAGGGTTGAATCAGCCCCAGCATTTT
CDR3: CASSSTGLNQPQHF

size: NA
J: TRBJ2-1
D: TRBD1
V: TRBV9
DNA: TGTGCCAGCAGCGTAGAGGGACAGGGGGGCGATGAGCAGTTCTTC
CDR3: CASSVEGQGGDEQFF

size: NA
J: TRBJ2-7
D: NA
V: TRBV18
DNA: TGTGCCAGCTCACCCCGGGACACCCGTTCTCACGAGCAGTACTTC
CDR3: CASSPRDTRSHEQYF

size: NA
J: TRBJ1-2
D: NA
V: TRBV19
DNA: TGTGCCAGTAGTCCTACATGGGAGGTCTATGGCTACACCTTC
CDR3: CASSPTWEVYGYTF

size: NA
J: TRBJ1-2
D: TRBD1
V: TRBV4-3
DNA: TGCGCCAGCAGCCCCTCCGGGACAGGGGATGGGGGCTACACCTTC
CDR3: CASSPSGTGDGGYTF

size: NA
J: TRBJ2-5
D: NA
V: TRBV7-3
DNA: TGTGCCAGCAGCTTAAGCGGGGAGACCCAGTACTTC
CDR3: CASSLSGETQYF

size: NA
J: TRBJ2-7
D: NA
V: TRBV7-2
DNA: TGTGCCAGCAGCTTAGACGGGGGACTGTACGAGCAGTACTTC
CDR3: CASSLDGGLYEQYF

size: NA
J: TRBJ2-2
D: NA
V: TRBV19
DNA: TGTGCCAGTAGGACCACGGTTGCGGGAAACACCGGGGAGCTGTTTTTT
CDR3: CASRTTVAGNTGELFF

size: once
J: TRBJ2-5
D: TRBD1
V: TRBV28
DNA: TGTGCCAGCAGTGTCCCAGGGACAGCCCAAGAGACCCAGTACTTC
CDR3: CASSVPGTAQETQYF

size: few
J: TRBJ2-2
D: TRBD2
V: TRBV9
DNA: TGTGCCAGCAGCGTTAGCGGGGGCGGGGAGCTGTTTTTT
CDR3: CASSVSGGGELFF

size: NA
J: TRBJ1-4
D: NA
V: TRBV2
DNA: TGTGCCAGCAGTGTTAACGGTAATGAAAAACTGTTTTTT
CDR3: CASSVNGNEKLFF

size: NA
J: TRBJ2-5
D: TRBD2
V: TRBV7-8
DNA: TGTGCCAGCAGCTTACTTGACAGGGCCCGATCGGGCGGGAGGGGAGAGACCCAGTACTTC
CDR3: CASSLLDRARSGGRGETQYF

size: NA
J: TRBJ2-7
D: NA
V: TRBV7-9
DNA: TGTGCCAGCAGCTTTGGGAGCTACGAGCAGTACTTC
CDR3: CASSFGSYEQYF

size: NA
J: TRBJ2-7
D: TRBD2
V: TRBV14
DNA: TGTGCCAGCAGCCAAGCCCTTTATTTAGCGGGACCAGGTTACGAGCAGTACTTC
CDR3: CASSQALYLAGPGYEQYF

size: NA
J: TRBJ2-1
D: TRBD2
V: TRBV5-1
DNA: TGCGCCAGCAGCTCCCTACTAGCGGTCTCCTACAATGAGCAGTTCTTC
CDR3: CASSSLLAVSYNEQFF

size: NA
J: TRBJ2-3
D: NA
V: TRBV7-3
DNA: TGTGCCAGCAGCTTAGGCAGATCCACAGATACGCAGTATTTT
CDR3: CASSLGRSTDTQYF

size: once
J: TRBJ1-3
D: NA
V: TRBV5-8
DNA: TGTGCCAGCAGCAACGGACAGAGCTCTGGAAACACCATATATTTT
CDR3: CASSNGQSSGNTIYF

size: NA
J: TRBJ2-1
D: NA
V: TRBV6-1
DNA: TGTGCCAGCAGTGAAGGTCGGGACTTCCTCTCCTACAATGAGCAGTTCTTC
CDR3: CASSEGRDFLSYNEQFF

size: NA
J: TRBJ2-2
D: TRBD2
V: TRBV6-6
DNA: TGTGCCAGCAGTTACGGTAGCGGGGGGAACACCGGGGAGCTGTTTTTT
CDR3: CASSYGSGGNTGELFF

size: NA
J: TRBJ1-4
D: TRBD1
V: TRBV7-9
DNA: TGTGCCAGCAGCTTGGGCAGGGGGCGTGTTTCTGAAAAACTGTTTTTT
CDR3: CASSLGRGRVSEKLFF

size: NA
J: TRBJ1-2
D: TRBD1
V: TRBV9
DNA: TGTGCCAGCAGCGGGACAGGGGGTCGAGGCTACACCTTC
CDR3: CASSGTGGRGYTF

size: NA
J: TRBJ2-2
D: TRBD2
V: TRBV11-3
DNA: TGTGCCAGCAGGTTTTCAGCGGGAGGAGTCATCGGGGAGCTGTTTTTT
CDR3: CASRFSAGGVIGELFF

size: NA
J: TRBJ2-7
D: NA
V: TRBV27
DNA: TGTGCCAGCAGTTTCAAGGGGGACGGGTCCTACGAGCAGTACTTC
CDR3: CASSFKGDGSYEQYF

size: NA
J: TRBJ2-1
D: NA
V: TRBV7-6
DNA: TGTGCCAGCAGCGCCCCGGGGAATGAGCAGTTCTTC
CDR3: CASSAPGNEQFF

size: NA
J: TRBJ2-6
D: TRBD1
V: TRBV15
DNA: TGTGCCACCAGCAGAGATTTAAGGGGGCCTGGCTCTGGGGCCAACGTCCTGACTTTC
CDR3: CATSRDLRGPGSGANVLTF

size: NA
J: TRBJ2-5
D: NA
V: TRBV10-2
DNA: TGCGCCAGCAGCACCCAGGGGATGAGGGAGCAGTACTTC
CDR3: CASSTQGMREQYF

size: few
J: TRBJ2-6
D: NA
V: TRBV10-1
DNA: TGCGCCCGCCGGAGGGAGGTTTCCTCTGGGGCCAACGGCCTGACTTTC
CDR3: CARRREVSSGANGLTF

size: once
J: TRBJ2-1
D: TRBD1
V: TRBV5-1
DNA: TGCGCCAGCAGCTTGGGGGGGACAGCCTACAATGAGCAGTTCTTC
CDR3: CASSLGGTAYNEQFF

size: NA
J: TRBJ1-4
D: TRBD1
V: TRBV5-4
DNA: TGTGCCAGCAGCTTGAAGGAGGGGGCTGGGGAAAAACTGTTTTTT
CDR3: CASSLKEGAGEKLFF

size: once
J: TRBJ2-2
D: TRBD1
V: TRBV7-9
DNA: TGTGCCAGCAGCTTAGCGGACAGGGCGGTCACCGGGGAGCTGTTTTTT
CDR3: CASSLADRAVTGELFF

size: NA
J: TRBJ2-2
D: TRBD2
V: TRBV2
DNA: TGTGCCAGCAGTGCCTCACTAGCGGCCGGGGAGCTGTTTTTT
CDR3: CASSASLAAGELFF

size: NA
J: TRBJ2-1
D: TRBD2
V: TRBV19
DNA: TGTGCCAGTAGCCTTAGCGGGAGGGCCGCCTACAATGAGCAGTTCTTC
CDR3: CASSLSGRAAYNEQFF

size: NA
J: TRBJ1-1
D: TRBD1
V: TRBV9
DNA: TGTGCCAGCAGCGTAGGGGGACAGGGGCCCCACAACACTGAAGCTTTCTTT
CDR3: CASSVGGQGPHNTEAFF

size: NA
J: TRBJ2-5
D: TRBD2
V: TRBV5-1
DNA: TGCGCCAGCAGCCCGGTAGCGGGAGGGGAGACCCAGTACTTC
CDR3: CASSPVAGGETQYF

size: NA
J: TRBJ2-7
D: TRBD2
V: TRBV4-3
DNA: TGCGCCAGCAGCCAAGATTTCGGGGGAGGGTCCCTCTCCTACGAGCAGTACTTC
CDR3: CASSQDFGGGSLSYEQYF

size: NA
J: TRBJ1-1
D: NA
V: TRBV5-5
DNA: TGTGCCAGCAGCTGGGCGCTGAACACTGAAGCTTTCTTT
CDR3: CASSWALNTEAFF

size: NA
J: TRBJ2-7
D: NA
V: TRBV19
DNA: TGTGCCAGTAGTCCCGCCCAGGGAGGCTACGAGCAGTACTTC
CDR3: CASSPAQGGYEQYF

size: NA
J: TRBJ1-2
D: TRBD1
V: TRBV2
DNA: TGTGCCAGCGGGCTAGGTTCAGGGGGATATGGCTACACCTTC
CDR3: CASGLGSGGYGYTF

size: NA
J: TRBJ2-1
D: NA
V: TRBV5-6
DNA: TGTGCCAGCAGCTTGGGTAGCGTCTACAATGAGCAGTTCTTC
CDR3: CASSLGSVYNEQFF

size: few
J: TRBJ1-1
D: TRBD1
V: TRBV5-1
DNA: TGCGCCAGCAGCGACACAGGGGGCGCTGGTGAAGCTTTCTTT
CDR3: CASSDTGGAGEAFF

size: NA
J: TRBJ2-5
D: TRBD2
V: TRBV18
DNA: TGTGCCAGCTCACTCCCTAGCGGACTAGAGACCCAGTACTTC
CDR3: CASSLPSGLETQYF

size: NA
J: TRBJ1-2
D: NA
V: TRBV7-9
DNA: TGTGCCAGCAGCTCGCTCGGGGTAGGCTACACCTTC
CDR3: CASSSLGVGYTF

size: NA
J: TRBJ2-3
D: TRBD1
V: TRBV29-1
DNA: TGCAGCGTAGCGGGACAGGGGGCGGATACGCAGTATTTT
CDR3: CSVAGQGADTQYF

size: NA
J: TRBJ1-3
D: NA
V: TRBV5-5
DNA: TGTGCCAGCAGCCTTCTTCCACTCGACACCATATATTTT
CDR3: CASSLLPLDTIYF